These T cell receptor beta chains were read from a single sample in a study of shared clonotypes between healthy human individuals. The protocol was immunoSEQ multiplex PCR, while the TCRdb copy is restricted to in-frame clones and leaves out a portion. The sample shows over 2 million clones, 85% to 95% of them seen only once. Source material: naive CD4+ T cells from PBMCs. The receptors come from a man between 18 and 29 years old in good health. Some clones in this sample may be carry-over from other donors' samples. Each CDR3 is given without its conserved first and last residue.

AWSVNGNTEAF	TRBJ1-1	TRBV30
ASSFQGSQDTQY	TRBJ2-3	TRBV7-9
ASSLEVSYTDTQY	TRBJ2-3	TRBV5-1
SARRGSEAF	TRBJ1-1	TRBV20-1
ASSPTGRSYEQY	TRBJ2-7	TRBV18
ASSQGLAGETQY	TRBJ2-5	TRBV7-7
ASSPSPLGWTASNEQF	TRBJ2-1	TRBV27
ASSLQGPGTEAF	TRBJ1-1	TRBV7-9
ASSGGTAVNEKLF	TRBJ1-4	TRBV5-1
ASSLGGQDTEAF	TRBJ1-1	TRBV11-3
ASSRQGNTEAF	TRBJ1-1	TRBV7-3
ATQYGTGAYEQY	TRBJ2-7	TRBV19
ASSQQANTGANVLT	TRBJ2-6	TRBV18
ASSKEGRGAKNTIY	TRBJ1-3	TRBV21-1
ASSVAFNYGYT	TRBJ1-2	TRBV9
ASSMFGANYGYT	TRBJ1-2	TRBV28
ASSRLAGDTQY	TRBJ2-3	TRBV7-9
ASNKQGIGTDTQY	TRBJ2-3	TRBV9
ASSPRTGRPYEQY	TRBJ2-7	TRBV7-9
ASSVTGQGSYNEQF	TRBJ2-1	TRBV9
ASSLTRNTIY	TRBJ1-3	TRBV28
AWSKPSYNSPLH	TRBJ1-6	TRBV30
ASKIGDRRIYEQY	TRBJ2-7	TRBV19
ASSPEAGQTQY	TRBJ2-5	TRBV7-8
ASSSTGSHEQY	TRBJ2-7	TRBV18
SLGTSGSNEQF	TRBJ2-1	TRBV29-1
ASRPPGQGYGYT	TRBJ1-2	TRBV28
ASVGSAGELF	TRBJ2-2	TRBV6-1
ASSYSSRQDYEQY	TRBJ2-7	TRBV6-5
ATRGGGMDIQY	TRBJ2-4	TRBV10-3
ATSPVQGGITKNIQY	TRBJ2-4	TRBV15
ATEEAGKPYEQY	TRBJ2-7	TRBV28
ASGHTGLGEKLF	TRBJ1-4	TRBV25-1
SVERGVGRNEQF	TRBJ2-1	TRBV29-1
ASSLGRARGGYEQY	TRBJ2-7	TRBV11-1
ASRPGTGNNNEQF	TRBJ2-1	TRBV6-4
ASIRAGGPYSNQPQH	TRBJ1-5	TRBV28